This T cell receptor beta chain was captured in a study of blood T cell repertoires in COVID-19. Study summary: Nucleic acid was either cDNA or gDNA, and it came from T cells, B-cell-depleted T cells, or PBMCs.

Authors' analysis steps: Reference gene primer amplification in the assay estimated nucleated cell counts. The repertoire was sequenced with immunoSEQ multiplex PCR; TCRdb's copy has only in-frame clones and lacks some. The V and J calls and clone size are taken from that table; D and trimming were inferred from the DNA. The sample includes over 150,000 clones, 78% of them seen just once. The CDR3 sequence is 19 residues long. In germline, CDR1 is SGHDT, CDR2 YYEEEE. Trimming cost V 4 bases and J 8 bases; bases outside gene matches: 16. Material: peripheral blood. This receptor was identified in an elderly man with acute or convalescent COVID-19. The chain couples TRBV5-6 to TRBJ2-1; 15 nucleotides match TRBD2. In nucleotides, the CDR3 is TGTGCCAGCAGCGCCCCGGGACTAGCGGGGGGACACAGTAGGGATGAGCAGTTCTTC. Translation: CASSAPGLAGGHSRDEQFF.